Reported below is one TCR beta chain. No cognate antigen has been identified for it. Base qualities are not provided; no much larger clone lies one nucleotide away. This sample was taken from a study of cytomegalovirus exposure and HLA in healthy donors (dated by TCRdb to the late 2010s). At the level of the whole study: An earlier analysis of several hundred of the donors reported more than 250 Gb of sequence data and roughly 100 million unique TCR beta sequences from about 200 million T cells. An early release that covered some 640 HLA-typed donors contained 300 to 350 gigabases of sequencing data and tens of millions of unique TCR sequences. Of the roughly 400 genotyped donors, 80% to 90% were placed in the genetic ancestry cluster associated with self-reported Caucasian donors. The study aimed to test whether cataloging public T cell receptors could reveal signatures of past pathogen exposure. The study profiled the T cell repertoires of under 850 subjects by immunosequencing and related them to cytomegalovirus serostatus. Along with the approximately 700-subject first cohort, a separate validation cohort of over a hundred different subjects was used. To predict cytomegalovirus infection status, the study combined high-throughput TCR immunosequencing, statistical association of individual TCRs with disease status, and machine learning. To study patterns of TCR occurrence, a later analysis re-analyzed previously published TCR beta repertoires from 700 or so donors and added high-resolution HLA genotyping. Rather than using new phenotypic data, the later analysis identified candidate immune exposures from TCR beta sequences and from how often those sequences occurred across donors. In an earlier analysis of more than 550 of the donors, high-throughput TCR beta sequencing was used to judge whether each TCR beta V gene segment behaved as functional or pseudogenic. Donor age, sex, ethnicity and CMV serostatus were compiled together with the repertoire data. A later genetic analysis took genome-wide SNP genotypes for about 55% of the 666 donors and used that subset as a discovery cohort. All discovery cohort repertoires had been generated using a single sequencing platform. Both class I and class II loci were covered by HLA typing, at four-digit resolution. The number of donors typed differed by locus, with roughly 629-640 for A, B, C, DRB1 and DQB1, roughly 520 for DQA1, approximately 580 for DPA1, and 472 for DPB1. Because of strong linkage in the cohort, roughly five DR-DQ haplotypes were treated as single units for association and clustering. On average, roughly 200,000 unique TCR beta nucleotide sequences were sequenced per donor among a few hundred genotyped donors of the cohort, with about 17% of those sequences being non-productive.

The library was produced with the immunoSEQ multiplex PCR assay. The multiplex PCR relied on a mix of 60 forward primers for TCR Vbeta segments and 13 reverse primers for TCR Jbeta segments. Amplification of the CDR3 region of rearranged TCR beta genes was performed with a multiplex PCR assay on genomic DNA. On the Illumina HiSeq System, the amplified TCR beta libraries were sequenced as 87-base-pair reads. For the original study's pipeline: A later analysis counted about 82 million unique TCR beta chains across the 650 to 700 repertoires, and approximately 11 million of these chains were shared by at least two donors. A nearest-neighbor algorithm error-corrected the raw reads and collapsed the reads into unique sequences, merging closely related sequences to remove PCR and sequencing errors. To assign V, D and J gene segments, CDR3 sequences were aligned to IMGT reference sequences. For a sequence to be retained, at least a six-nucleotide match to both a V gene segment and a J gene segment was required. Rearrangements were classified as productive when the CDR3 lacked stop codons and remained in frame with V and J, and all other rearrangements were classified as non-productive. CDR3 was defined by IMGT convention, running from the second conserved V-encoded cysteine to the conserved J-encoded phenylalanine. The earlier analysis of some 580 of the donors excluded any sequence lacking an unambiguous match to a single V gene segment. In an earlier analysis of around 590 of the donors, a V segment was called functional when productive rearrangements were above 56.7%, and segregating when the standard deviation between donors exceeded 5%. To diagnose cytomegalovirus status from the catalog of TCR beta chain sequences, a statistical classification framework was built. A later analysis assigned V and J genes by comparing TCR nucleotide sequences with IMGT/GENE-DB human TR gene sequences. A later analysis assigned CDR3 sequences and most-parsimonious VDJ recombination scenarios with the TCRdist pipeline. In a later analysis, each TCR beta chain was defined by its CDR3 amino acid sequence together with its V-gene family, and reads without a unique V-gene family were excluded. A later analysis removed roughly 590 highly shared, low-generation-probability nucleotide sequences to deal with suspected cross-contamination and a sequencing artifact. A later analysis calculated a clonal expansion index for each public chain from normalized within-repertoire ranks of inferred template counts. A later analysis computed generation probabilities with a VDJ recombination model fitted to out-of-frame rearrangements, and checked the results against IGoR. A later analysis scored TCR-TCR, TCR-HLA and TCR-CMV co-occurrence with hypergeometric tests, applying a repertoire-size bias correction to TCR pairs. To estimate false discovery rates, a later analysis permuted the HLA or CMV assignments 20 times. In a later analysis, co-occurring TCRs were grouped using DBSCAN, with TCRdist sequence similarity added in when clustering inside HLA-allele-positive subsets. Repertoires with fewer than 30,000 or more than 120,000 public chains, plus five repertoires with anomalous nucleotide sharing, were excluded from co-occurrence clustering. TCRdb carries this immuneACCESS record with in-frame sequences only. Its versions omit some clonotypes, under half of them owing to an unresolved V gene in the studies checked, with the rest unexplained. D and trimming were read from the DNA, whereas the V and J calls and clone size are those reported in that table. This sample lists approximately 70,000 clones; roughly 67% were detected once. The top ten hold roughly 7.2% of the sample.

Here is what the overall study found, with its caveats: Immune exposure information for the cohort was limited to CMV serostatus. The sequencing pipeline was judged likely to have produced a cluster of highly shared sequence variants as a technical artifact. An association between a missense DCLRE1C variant and V-gene and J-gene trimming of TCR beta chains was found in a later genetic analysis and replicated in an independent cohort. Compared with equally common non-associated chains, HLA-associated TCR beta chains in a later analysis were more clonally expanded and had lower generation probabilities. In an earlier analysis of under 600 of the donors, most TCR beta V segments were observed in productive rearrangements about 87% or about 30% of the time, broadly matching IMGT annotations. A further reported finding was that TCR beta sequences accurately predicted the HLA-A and HLA-B alleles for most subjects in the first cohort. According to a later analysis, parvovirus B19, influenza, CMV and Epstein-Barr virus appeared linked to several top co-occurrence clusters. In both the original and validation cohorts, the classifier was reported to diagnose cytomegalovirus status with high specificity and sensitivity. Because counts were too low, approximately 15 rarely observed V segments, including chromosome 9 orphons, were excluded from the earlier analysis of some 540 of the donors. According to a later analysis, TCR association rates differed among HLA loci, with DRB1 alleles showing the most associated TCRs and HLA-C alleles showing the fewest. In a later analysis, around 17,000 TCR beta sequences were associated with specific HLA alleles at a false discovery rate of 0.05. In the study, 150 to 200 TCR beta chains were listed as associated with cytomegalovirus. In a later genetic analysis, fewer N-insertions in productive TCRs were reported among donors in an Asian-associated ancestry cluster than the roughly 640-donor mean. The presence/absence analyses assumed that sequencing depth was roughly uniform across donors, and that assumption may not be true. Across donors, most TCR sequences were observed very rarely, whereas some public TCRs were present in many individuals. A few of the identified cytomegalovirus-associated TCR beta chains were confirmed in vitro to be specific for cytomegalovirus antigens. Correlated functional status among segregating V segments might be attributable to linkage disequilibrium, but an unknown experimental factor could not be ruled out. When HLA alleles, especially DR and DQ, strongly co-occurred, TCR associations were difficult to assign to individual alleles. In this cohort, only TCR beta chains were sequenced, and detectable features were limited by the absence of alpha or paired-chain data. In a later analysis, most CMV-associated TCR beta chains were found to appear HLA-restricted, with HLA associations seemingly driven largely by CMV exposure. The authors suggested that the approach could potentially be extended to other disease states and immunological phenotypes. Because HLA typing was missing for some donors at each locus, association tests included only the typed subset. The 87-base-pair reads could not distinguish some IMGT-functional V segments, including TRBV6-2 and TRBV6-3, so those segments were excluded.

The cohort comprised some 730 healthy bone marrow donors. At the time of sampling, all cohort members were nominally healthy, though unrecorded immune exposures were likely present. The donor was CMV seropositive and was included in the group of 250 to 350 seropositive cohort members. A peripheral blood sample was provided by each donor, and peripheral blood mononuclear cells were used for TCR beta sequencing. Genomic DNA was extracted from the blood cell samples with the Qiagen DNeasy Blood Extraction Kit. Compared with germline, V lacks 6 bases and J lacks 0 bases; bases without a gene match: 6. Based on the germline V gene, the CDR1 and CDR2 sequences are MDHEN and SYDVKM. There are 16 amino acids in the CDR3, from cysteine to phenylalanine inclusive. Only the CDR3 portion is preserved as DNA: 48 bases, with reading frame beginning at the first base.

The V and J segments used are TRBV28 and TRBJ1-1; TRBD1 lines up with 11 middle nucleotides. The sequence was obtained from a man aged 40-50 years in good health and CMV-seropositive. Sequencing input: PBMCs. The CDR3 region: CASRPRTGGLNTEAFF. The nucleotides are TGTGCCAGCAGACCGAGGACAGGGGGCTTGAACACTGAAGCTTTCTTT.